The clone carrying this T cell receptor beta chain came up many times. What it binds is unknown. The data originate from a study of neurological immune-mediated disorders. For the study at large: About 90% of the roughly 34 multiple sclerosis patients had relapsing-remitting disease; 3 had secondary progressive.

Germline assignment: CDR1 SGHTA and CDR2 FQGNSA. Trimming removed 1 base from V and 4 bases from J, with 14 bases in between. The CDR3 is 16 amino acids. Synthesis of cDNA was performed by 5'RACE using 10-nucleotide random UMIs. A single record per CDR3 protein comes from TCRdb applying MiXCR to the 5' RACE reads. Of 40,000 to 50,000 distinct CDR3 sequences in the sample, about 2.3% are singletons; the top ten hold roughly 12%. Study observations and caveats: The highest TCR clonal expansion occurred in HTLV-1-associated myelopathy; multiple sclerosis fell below healthy controls.

The sequenced material came from PBMCs. The TCR sequence derives from a man aged 25 to 40 with multiple sclerosis. The chain couples TRBV7-2 to TRBJ2-1; TRBD2 might be the D (5 bases). CDR3 in amino acids: CASSLGLARRYNEQFF. CDR3 coding DNA: TGTGCCAGCAGCTTAGGTCTAGCACGGCGGTACAATGAGCAGTTCTTC. Full variable domain (rest looked up from reference TRBV7-2 and TRBJ2-1): GAGVSQSPSNKVTEKGKDVELRCDPISGHTALYWYRQSLGQGLEFLIYFQGNSAPDKSGLPSDRFSAERTGGSVSTLTIQRTQQEDSAVYLCASSLGLARRYNEQFFGPGTRLTVL.